This T cell receptor beta chain originates from a study of cytomegalovirus exposure and HLA in healthy donors. With 60 Vbeta and 13 Jbeta primers, the PCR was carried out. Sequencing was performed with immunoSEQ multiplex PCR; in TCRdb, only in-frame clones are kept and a portion is missing. The sample records roughly 150,000 clones, 65% to 85% being singletons. The CDR3 extends over 14 amino acids. V was pared by 5 bases and J by 3 bases, with 14 bases between. Germline-derived CDR1 and CDR2 are MNHNY and SVGAGI (reference sequence). The sequenced material came from PBMCs. This TCR derives from a man aged 45-65 years in good health and CMV-seropositive. The genes are TRBV6-6 and TRBJ2-7; weak D call: TRBD2 (5 bases). CDR3 sequence: CASSESGLNYEQYF. The DNA of the CDR3 is TGTGCCAGCAGTGAGTCCGGACTCAACTACGAGCAGTACTTC.